This entry is about one T cell receptor beta chain. The antigen remains undetermined. This entry belongs to a study of T cell repertoires in cytomegalovirus infection. Study information: It was recently identified HLA-C-restricted and well-studied HLA-B-restricted CMV epitopes that the study used. Indicated by public TCR beta signatures were CMV infection and matching HLA type. Study-wide results and caveats: The cumulative frequency of public TCR beta families distinguished individuals who carried CMV together with the relevant HLA.

TCRdb analysed the reads with MiXCR anew, one entry per CDR3 protein. The sample yields about 340,000 distinct CDR3 sequences, almost 30% seen once. Sequenced material: cultured PBMCs, taken from culture after CMV antigen stimulation. This clonotype was sampled from a human donor in good health (CMV status not recorded). Some clones in this sample may be carry-over from other donors' samples.

The DNA of the CDR3 is TGTGCGGTCGGACCGACCCAAGAGACCCAGTACTTC. This translates into CAVGPTQETQYF. This chain connects TRBV7-9 to TRBJ2-5; no clear D. CDR1 and CDR2 from the germline V gene are SEHNR and FQNEAQ (reference sequence). This CDR3 contains 12 residues.